This T cell receptor (beta chain) was sequenced in a study of cytomegalovirus exposure and HLA in healthy donors. General observations from the study: V- and J-gene trimming in TCR beta was tied to a missense DCLRE1C variant by an analysis performed later. Per a later analysis, HLA-associated TCR beta chains showed more clonal expansion than other, equally common TCR beta chains. CMV serostatus was the only immune exposure information that was available.

Between the trimmed V and J ends, which lost 3 bases and 0 bases, there was a span of 11 bases. Germline-derived CDR1 and CDR2 are SEHNR and FQNEAQ (reference sequence). This CDR3 is built from 15 residues. The study ran its PCR with 60 Vbeta and 13 Jbeta primers. Sequenced by immunoSEQ multiplex PCR; TCRdb stores in-frame clones only, minus some. This sample has over 150,000 clones, with 65% to 70% found just once. A note on this clone: The antigen remains undetermined.

The sequencing input was PBMCs. J is TRBJ1-1 and V is TRBV7-9, with D perhaps matching TRBD1 (6 bases). This clonotype originated in a woman aged 18 to 35 in good health and CMV-seropositive. CDR3 in DNA: TGTGCCAGCAGCTTCCCGACAGGAATGAACACTGAAGCTTTCTTT. Protein product: CASSFPTGMNTEAFF.